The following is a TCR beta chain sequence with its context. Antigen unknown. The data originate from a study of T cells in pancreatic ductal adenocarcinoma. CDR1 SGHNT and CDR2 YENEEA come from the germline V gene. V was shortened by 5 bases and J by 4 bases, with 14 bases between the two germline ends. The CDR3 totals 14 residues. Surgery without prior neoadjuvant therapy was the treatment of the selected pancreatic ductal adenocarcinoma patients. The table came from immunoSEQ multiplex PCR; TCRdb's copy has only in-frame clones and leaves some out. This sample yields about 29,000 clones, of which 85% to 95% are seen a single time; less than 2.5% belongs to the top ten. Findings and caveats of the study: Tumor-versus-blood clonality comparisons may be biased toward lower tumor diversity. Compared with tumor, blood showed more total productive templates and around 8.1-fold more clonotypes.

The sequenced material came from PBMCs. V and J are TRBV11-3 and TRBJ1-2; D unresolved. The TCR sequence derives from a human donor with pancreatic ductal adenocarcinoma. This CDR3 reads CASSTPHRPYGYTF. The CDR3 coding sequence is TGTGCCAGCAGCACCCCTCACCGCCCCTATGGCTACACCTTC. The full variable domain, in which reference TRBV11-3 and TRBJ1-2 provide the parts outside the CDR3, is EAGVVQSPRYKIIEKKQPVAFWCNPISGHNTLYWYLQNLGQGPELLIRYENEEAVDDSQLPKDRFSAERLKGVDSTLKIQPAELGDSAVYLCASSTPHRPYGYTFGSGTRLTVV.